This is a list of T cell receptor beta chains from one sample in a study of OX40 agonist ivuxolimab in advanced cancers. Sequenced by immunoSEQ multiplex PCR; TCRdb stores in-frame clones only, minus some. The sample yields about 68,000 clones, under 95% seen once. Here the sequenced sample was CD4+ or CD8+ T cells sorted from blood, taken in a trial of the OX40 agonist ivuxolimab. The receptors come from an adult with an advanced solid tumor such as melanoma, head and neck, liver or kidney cancer. Both conserved end residues are part of each CDR3. D genes are given only for firm matches. Size is stated for part of the rows, as once, few or many counts, or as a class when the clone is expanded.

>15|NA|TRBJ2-1|TRBV7-8|NA
CASSLVRDFYNEQFF
TGTGCCAGCAGCTTAGTGAGGGACTTCTACAATGAGCAGTTCTTC
>16|TRBD2|TRBJ2-1|TRBV27|NA
CASSLNLAGGPHEQFF
TGTGCCAGCAGTCTAAACCTAGCGGGAGGCCCCCATGAGCAGTTCTTC
>14|TRBD1|TRBJ2-7|TRBV5-5|NA
CASSLQQGGYEQYF
TGTGCCAGCAGCTTGCAACAGGGGGGCTACGAGCAGTACTTC
>14|TRBD1|TRBJ1-2|TRBV2|NA
CASSFDRAYDGYTF
TGTGCCAGCAGTTTTGACAGGGCCTACGATGGCTACACCTTC
>14|NA|TRBJ1-3|TRBV5-4|few
CASSLEGLGNTIYF
TGTGCCAGCAGCTTGGAGGGCCTTGGAAACACCATATATTTT
>13|NA|TRBJ1-5|TRBV30|NA
CAWSVGPNQPQHF
TGTGCCTGGAGTGTAGGCCCGAATCAGCCCCAGCATTTT
>16|TRBD2|TRBJ2-2|TRBV7-6|NA
CASSLRLAANTGELFF
TGTGCCAGCAGCTTACGGCTAGCGGCGAACACCGGGGAGCTGTTTTTT
>15|NA|TRBJ1-1|TRBV10-3|once
CAISSGDLGGTEAFF
TGTGCCATCAGTTCAGGGGATCTCGGAGGTACTGAAGCTTTCTTT
>13|TRBD2|TRBJ2-7|TRBV28|few
CASSEQRDREQYF
TGTGCCAGCAGTGAACAGCGGGATCGGGAGCAGTACTTC
>13|NA|TRBJ2-7|TRBV10-3|NA
CAISDKALYEQYF
TGTGCCATCAGTGATAAGGCATTATACGAGCAGTACTTC
>15|TRBD2|TRBJ2-7|TRBV14|NA
CASSQVSGGSYEQYF
TGTGCCAGCAGCCAAGTTAGCGGGGGCTCCTACGAGCAGTACTTC
>13|NA|TRBJ2-4|TRBV29-1|NA
CSVLGSAKNIQYF
TGCAGCGTTTTAGGCTCAGCCAAAAACATTCAGTACTTC
>16|TRBD2|TRBJ2-3|TRBV7-9|NA
CASSLGASGGTDTQYF
TGTGCCAGCAGCTTAGGGGCTAGCGGGGGTACAGATACGCAGTATTTT
>14|NA|TRBJ1-6|TRBV27|few
CASRLGGPDSPLHF
TGTGCCAGCAGGTTGGGCGGCCCAGATTCACCCCTCCACTTT
>14|TRBD1|TRBJ2-1|TRBV6-5|NA
CASSYSRGRGEQFF
TGTGCCAGCAGTTACTCCAGGGGGCGAGGTGAGCAGTTCTTC
>16|NA|TRBJ1-2|TRBV19|NA
CASSIDGQGRNYGYTF
TGTGCCAGTAGTATAGATGGCCAGGGGAGGAACTATGGCTACACCTTC
>16|TRBD1|TRBJ2-2|TRBV5-1|NA
CASSLGDRGNTGELFF
TGCGCCAGCAGCTTGGGGGACAGGGGAAACACCGGGGAGCTGTTTTTT
>15|NA|TRBJ1-1|TRBV4-1|NA
CASSQALGLRIEAFF
TGCGCCAGCAGCCAGGCTTTAGGGCTGAGGATTGAGGCTTTCTTT
>16|TRBD1|TRBJ2-1|TRBV6-5|NA
CASSYSSGQGANEQFF
TGTGCCAGCAGTTACTCGTCGGGACAGGGGGCGAATGAGCAGTTCTTC
>15|TRBD1|TRBJ1-2|TRBV7-6|NA
CASSSGQGDGYGYTF
TGTGCCAGCAGCTCGGGACAGGGGGACGGCTATGGCTACACCTTC
>15|NA|TRBJ1-2|TRBV5-1|NA
CASSSDAGARYGYTF
TGCGCCAGCAGCTCGGACGCCGGGGCTCGGTATGGCTACACCTTC
>14|NA|TRBJ2-1|TRBV19|once
CASSIGDSSNEQFF
TGTGCCAGTAGTATAGGAGATAGCAGCAATGAGCAGTTCTTC
>15|NA|TRBJ1-2|TRBV11-3|NA
CASSLDARVGYGYTF
TGTGCCAGCAGCTTAGATGCTAGGGTTGGCTATGGCTACACCTTC
>13|NA|TRBJ2-5|TRBV10-2|NA
CASSERGLETQYF
TGCGCCAGCAGTGAAAGGGGTTTAGAGACCCAGTACTTC
>16|TRBD2|TRBJ2-7|TRBV19|NA
CASSIESSGGTYEQYF
TGTGCCAGTAGTATAGAGTCTAGCGGGGGGACCTACGAGCAGTACTTC
>14|NA|TRBJ2-7|TRBV5-1|NA
CASSLGEVGYEQYF
TGCGCCAGCAGCTTGGGGGAAGTGGGCTACGAGCAGTACTTC
>15|NA|TRBJ1-1|TRBV7-2|once
CASSQLLVRQSEAFF
TGTGCCAGCAGCCAGCTTCTCGTCAGGCAGTCTGAAGCTTTCTTT
>13|NA|TRBJ2-7|TRBV6-5|NA
CASSRQRTYEQYF
TGTGCCAGCAGTCGACAGAGAACCTACGAGCAGTACTTC
>15|TRBD1|TRBJ2-2|TRBV19|NA
CASRGTGGDTGELFF
TGTGCCAGTAGAGGGACAGGGGGTGACACCGGGGAGCTGTTTTTT
>14|TRBD2|TRBJ2-7|TRBV6-5|NA
CASSLAGSSYEQYF
TGTGCCAGCAGCTTAGCGGGGAGCTCCTACGAGCAGTACTTC
>15|TRBD1|TRBJ2-1|TRBV27|NA
CASSLTGLRYNEQFF
TGTGCCAGCAGTTTGACAGGGCTACGGTACAATGAGCAGTTCTTC
>17|NA|TRBJ2-5|TRBV7-9|NA
CASSLEGGLPLQETQYF
TGTGCCAGCAGCTTAGAAGGAGGTCTCCCCTTACAAGAGACCCAGTACTTC
>15|TRBD2|TRBJ2-1|TRBV2|NA
CASSEGAGGPNEQFF
TGTGCCAGCAGTGAGGGAGCGGGGGGGCCCAATGAGCAGTTCTTC
>14|NA|TRBJ2-6|TRBV7-8|NA
CASRGVRSFNVLTF
TGTGCCAGCAGGGGAGTCAGGAGCTTCAACGTCCTGACTTTC
>16|TRBD1|TRBJ1-5|TRBV2|NA
CASSEIRGQGNQPQHF
TGTGCCAGCAGTGAAATTCGGGGACAGGGTAATCAGCCCCAGCATTTT
>14|NA|TRBJ2-2|TRBV6-1|NA
CASSFGLNTGELFF
TGTGCCAGCAGTTTTGGCCTGAACACCGGGGAGCTGTTTTTT
>15|TRBD1|TRBJ1-1|TRBV4-2|NA
CASSSAGTGAEEAFF
TGTGCCAGCAGCTCGGCCGGGACAGGGGCGGAGGAAGCTTTCTTT
>14|NA|TRBJ2-7|TRBV9|NA
CASSVGERGAEQYF
TGTGCCAGCAGCGTAGGGGAAAGAGGGGCCGAGCAGTACTTC
>14|NA|TRBJ2-3|TRBV6-5|NA
CASSQGTIGDTQYF
TGTGCCAGCAGTCAAGGGACCATTGGAGATACGCAGTATTTT
>12|NA|TRBJ1-2|TRBV30|NA
CAWTPNFYGYTF
TGTGCCTGGACACCCAATTTTTATGGCTACACCTTC
>13|NA|TRBJ2-3|TRBV5-8|NA
CASSLGLVDTQYF
TGTGCCAGCAGCTTGGGCTTAGTAGATACGCAGTATTTT
>16|NA|TRBJ1-1|TRBV7-9|once
CASFTKGGPLNTEAFF
TGTGCCAGCTTCACCAAAGGGGGTCCTTTGAACACTGAAGCTTTCTTT
>15|TRBD2|TRBJ2-5|TRBV11-2|NA
CASSLAGGPRETQYF
TGTGCCAGCAGCTTAGCGGGGGGGCCGCGGGAGACCCAGTACTTC
>13|NA|TRBJ2-5|TRBV11-1|NA
CASSGGYQETQYF
TGTGCCAGCAGCGGCGGGTACCAAGAGACCCAGTACTTC
>11|NA|TRBJ2-7|TRBV11-3|NA
CASSGLHEQYF
TGTGCCAGCAGCGGACTGCACGAGCAGTACTTC
>17|TRBD1|TRBJ2-3|TRBV5-1|NA
CASSSGTGGLRTDTQYF
TGCGCCAGCAGCTCCGGGACAGGGGGCCTACGCACAGATACGCAGTATTTT
>13|NA|TRBJ1-2|TRBV19|NA
CASSITGTYGYTF
TGTGCCAGTAGTATAACGGGGACCTATGGCTACACCTTC
>16|TRBD2|TRBJ2-7|TRBV5-8|NA
CASSFPLAGDGREQYF
TGTGCCAGCAGCTTTCCCCTAGCGGGAGACGGTCGGGAGCAGTACTTC
>15|TRBD1|TRBJ2-7|TRBV28|NA
CASSLPGTGAYEQYF
TGTGCCAGCAGTTTACCTGGGACAGGGGCCTACGAGCAGTACTTC
>11|NA|TRBJ2-3|TRBV20-1|NA
CSASLVDTQYF
TGCAGTGCCTCCCTGGTAGATACGCAGTATTTT
>16|NA|TRBJ1-6|TRBV7-2|once
CASSFPGLGQNSPLHF
TGTGCCAGCAGCTTTCCGGGGTTAGGTCAAAATTCACCCCTCCACTTT
>15|NA|TRBJ1-4|TRBV2|NA
CASRHKEGRAEKLFF
TGTGCCAGCAGACACAAGGAGGGCAGGGCTGAAAAACTGTTTTTT
>14|NA|TRBJ1-1|TRBV11-2|NA
CASSLVPGNTEAFF
TGTGCCAGCAGCTTAGTCCCAGGAAACACTGAAGCTTTCTTT
>14|NA|TRBJ2-7|TRBV10-3|NA
CAISESGGQREQYF
TGTGCCATCAGTGAGTCGGGGGGGCAGCGCGAGCAGTACTTC
>12|NA|TRBJ1-1|TRBV2|NA
CASSGINTEAFF
TGTGCCAGCAGTGGAATAAACACTGAAGCTTTCTTT
>17|NA|TRBJ2-2|TRBV30|NA
CAWRGRGAGVITGELFF
TGTGCCTGGAGAGGCCGGGGGGCGGGAGTAATCACCGGGGAGCTGTTTTTT
>15|TRBD1|TRBJ2-7|TRBV11-2|NA
CASSTGTGGNREQYF
TGTGCCAGCAGCACCGGGACAGGGGGGAATCGCGAGCAGTACTTC
>15|TRBD2|TRBJ2-1|TRBV9|NA
CASSGSGRLENEQFF
TGTGCCAGCAGCGGAAGCGGGAGGCTGGAAAATGAGCAGTTCTTC
>13|NA|TRBJ1-2|TRBV5-4|NA
CASSLTANYGYTF
TGTGCCAGCAGCTTGACAGCTAACTATGGCTACACCTTC